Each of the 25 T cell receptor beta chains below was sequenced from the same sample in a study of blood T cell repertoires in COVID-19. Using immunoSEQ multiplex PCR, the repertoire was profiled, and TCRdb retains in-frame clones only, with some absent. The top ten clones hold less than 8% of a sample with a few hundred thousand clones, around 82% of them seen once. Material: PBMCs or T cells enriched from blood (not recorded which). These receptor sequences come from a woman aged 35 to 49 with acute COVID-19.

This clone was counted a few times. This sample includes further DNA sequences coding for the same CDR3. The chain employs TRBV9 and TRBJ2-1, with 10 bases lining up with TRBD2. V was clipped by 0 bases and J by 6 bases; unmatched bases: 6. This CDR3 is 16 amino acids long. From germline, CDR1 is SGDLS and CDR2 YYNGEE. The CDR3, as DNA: TGTGCCAGCAGCGTAGCCCCGACTAGCGGGTTCAATGAGCAGTTCTTC. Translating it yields CASSVAPTSGFNEQFF. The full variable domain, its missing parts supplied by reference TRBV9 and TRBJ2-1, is DSGVTQTPKHLITATGQRVTLRCSPRSGDLSVYWYQQSLDQGLQFLIQYYNGEERAKGNILERFSAQQFPDLHSELNLSSLELGDSALYFCASSVAPTSGFNEQFFGPGTRLTVL.

The CDR3 protein is CSASRQGARGYGYTF. CDR3 bases: TGCAGTGCTAGTCGCCAGGGCGCCAGAGGCTATGGCTACACCTTC. V usage is TRBV20-1 and J usage is TRBJ1-2, with a tentative D call TRBD1 (5 bases). This CDR3 spans 15 amino acids. V was clipped by 3 bases and J by 4 bases, with 18 bases between them. Germline CDR1 is DFQATT and CDR2 is SNEGSKA (reference sequence).

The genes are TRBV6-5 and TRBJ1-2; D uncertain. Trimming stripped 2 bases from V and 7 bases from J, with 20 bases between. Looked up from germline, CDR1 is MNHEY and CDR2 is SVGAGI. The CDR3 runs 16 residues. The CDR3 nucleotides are TGTGCCAGCAGTTACGGTGGTCTCGGGGTAGCGGGTGGCTACACCTTC. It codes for CASSYGGLGVAGGYTF.

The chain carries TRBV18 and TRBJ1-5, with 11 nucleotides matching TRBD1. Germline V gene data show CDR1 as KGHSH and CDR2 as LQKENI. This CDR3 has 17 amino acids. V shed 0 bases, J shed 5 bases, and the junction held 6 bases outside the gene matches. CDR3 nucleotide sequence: TGTGCCAGCTCACCACCGTTGGGGACAGGGGGGTATCAGCCCCAGCATTTT. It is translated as CASSPPLGTGGYQPQHF.

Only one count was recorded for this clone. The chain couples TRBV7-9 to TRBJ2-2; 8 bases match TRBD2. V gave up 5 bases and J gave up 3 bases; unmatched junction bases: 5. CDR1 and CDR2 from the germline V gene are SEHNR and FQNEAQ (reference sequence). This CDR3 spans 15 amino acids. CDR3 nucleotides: TGTGCCAGCAGCGAAAGCGGGAGATACACCGGGGAGCTGTTTTTT. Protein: CASSESGRYTGELFF. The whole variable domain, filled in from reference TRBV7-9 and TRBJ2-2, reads DTGVSQNPRHKITKRGQNVTFRCDPISEHNRLYWYRQTLGQGPEFLTYFQNEAQLEKSRLLSDRFSAERPKGSFSTLEIQRTEQGDSAMYLCASSESGRYTGELFFGEGSRLTVL.

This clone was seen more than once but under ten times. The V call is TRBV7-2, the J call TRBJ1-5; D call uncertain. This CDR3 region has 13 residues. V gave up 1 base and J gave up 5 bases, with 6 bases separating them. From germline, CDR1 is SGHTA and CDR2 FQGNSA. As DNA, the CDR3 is TGTGCCAGCAGCTTAGTGGGAGATCAGCCCCAGCATTTT. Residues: CASSLVGDQPQHF.

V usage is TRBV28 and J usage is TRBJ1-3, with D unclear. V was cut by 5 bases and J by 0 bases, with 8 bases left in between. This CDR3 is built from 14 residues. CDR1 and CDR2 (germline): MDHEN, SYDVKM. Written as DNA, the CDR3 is TGTGCCAGCAGTCCTACTAACTCTGGAAACACCATATATTTT. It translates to CASSPTNSGNTIYF.

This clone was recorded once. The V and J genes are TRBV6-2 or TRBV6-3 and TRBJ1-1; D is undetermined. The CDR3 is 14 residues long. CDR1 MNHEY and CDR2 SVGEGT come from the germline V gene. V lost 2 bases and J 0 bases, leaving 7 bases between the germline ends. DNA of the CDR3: TGTGCCAGCAGTTACGCCGAGCTGAACACTGAAGCTTTCTTT. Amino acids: CASSYAELNTEAFF.

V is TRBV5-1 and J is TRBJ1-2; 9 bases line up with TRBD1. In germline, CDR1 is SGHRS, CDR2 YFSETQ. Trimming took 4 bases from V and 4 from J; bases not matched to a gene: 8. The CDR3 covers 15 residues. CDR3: CASSPRQGEPYGYTF. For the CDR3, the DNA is TGCGCCAGCAGCCCAAGACAGGGGGAGCCCTATGGCTACACCTTC.

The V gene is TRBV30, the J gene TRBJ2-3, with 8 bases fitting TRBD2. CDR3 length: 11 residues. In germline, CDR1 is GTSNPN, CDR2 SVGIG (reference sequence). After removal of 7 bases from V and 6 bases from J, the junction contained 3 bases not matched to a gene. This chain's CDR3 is CASGGGDTQYF. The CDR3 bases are TGTGCCTCCGGCGGGGGGGATACGCAGTATTTT.

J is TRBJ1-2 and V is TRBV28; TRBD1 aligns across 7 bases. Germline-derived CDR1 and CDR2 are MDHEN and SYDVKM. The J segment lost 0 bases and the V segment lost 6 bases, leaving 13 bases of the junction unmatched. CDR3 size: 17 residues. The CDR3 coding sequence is TGTGCCAGCAGACCACTCGGGACAGTAGAAGCTAACTATGGCTACACCTTC. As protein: CASRPLGTVEANYGYTF.

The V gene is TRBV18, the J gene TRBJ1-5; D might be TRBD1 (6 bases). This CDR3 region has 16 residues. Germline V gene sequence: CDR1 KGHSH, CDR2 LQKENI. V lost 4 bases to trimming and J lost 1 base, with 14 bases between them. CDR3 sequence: CASSLQDRPSNQPQHF. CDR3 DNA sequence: TGTGCCAGCTCACTACAAGACAGGCCAAGCAATCAGCCCCAGCATTTT.

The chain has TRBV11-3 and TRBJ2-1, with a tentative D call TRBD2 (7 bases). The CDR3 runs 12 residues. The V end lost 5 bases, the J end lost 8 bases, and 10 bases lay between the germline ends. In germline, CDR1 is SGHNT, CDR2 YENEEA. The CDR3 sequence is CASSRGGDEQFF. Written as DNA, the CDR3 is TGTGCCAGCAGCCGAGGGGGGGATGAGCAGTTCTTC. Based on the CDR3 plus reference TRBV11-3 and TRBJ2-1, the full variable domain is EAGVVQSPRYKIIEKKQPVAFWCNPISGHNTLYWYLQNLGQGPELLIRYENEEAVDDSQLPKDRFSAERLKGVDSTLKIQPAELGDSAVYLCASSRGGDEQFFGPGTRLTVL.

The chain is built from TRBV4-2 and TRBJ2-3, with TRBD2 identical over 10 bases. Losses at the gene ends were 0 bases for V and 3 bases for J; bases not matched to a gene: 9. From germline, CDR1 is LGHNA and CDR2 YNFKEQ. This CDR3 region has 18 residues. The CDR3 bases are TGTGCCAGCAGCCAAGATTGGAGCGGGGGGGCCGGAACAGATACGCAGTATTTT. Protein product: CASSQDWSGGAGTDTQYF.

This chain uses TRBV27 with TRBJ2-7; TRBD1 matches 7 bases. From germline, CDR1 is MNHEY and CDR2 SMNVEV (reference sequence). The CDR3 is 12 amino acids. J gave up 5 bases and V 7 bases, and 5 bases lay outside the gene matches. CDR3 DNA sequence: TGTGCCAGCAAAGACAGGGCCGACGAGCAGTACTTC. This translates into CASKDRADEQYF.

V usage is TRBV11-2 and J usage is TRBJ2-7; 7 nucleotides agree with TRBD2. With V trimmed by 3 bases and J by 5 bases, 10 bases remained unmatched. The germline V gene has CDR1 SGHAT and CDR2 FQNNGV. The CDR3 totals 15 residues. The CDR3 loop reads CASSFWGGSPDEQYF. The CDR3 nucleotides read TGTGCCAGCAGCTTCTGGGGCGGGAGTCCAGACGAGCAGTACTTC.

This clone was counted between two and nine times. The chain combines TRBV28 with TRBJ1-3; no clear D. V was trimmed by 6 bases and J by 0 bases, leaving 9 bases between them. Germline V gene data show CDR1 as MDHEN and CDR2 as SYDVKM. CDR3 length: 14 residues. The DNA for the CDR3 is TGTGCCAGCAGAACAACGAACTCTGGAAACACCATATATTTT. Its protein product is CASRTTNSGNTIYF.

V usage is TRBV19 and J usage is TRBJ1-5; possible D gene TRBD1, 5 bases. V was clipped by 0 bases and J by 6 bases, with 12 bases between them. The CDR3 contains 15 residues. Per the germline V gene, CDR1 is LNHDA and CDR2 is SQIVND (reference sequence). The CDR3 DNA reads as TGTGCCAGTAGTATAGACAGGGCTAGAGGTCAGCCCCAGCATTTT. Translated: CASSIDRARGQPQHF. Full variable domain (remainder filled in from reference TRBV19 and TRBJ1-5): DGGITQSPKYLFRKEGQNVTLSCEQNLNHDAMYWYRQDPGQGLRLIYYSQIVNDFQKGDIAEGYSVSREKKESFPLTVTSAQKNPTAFYLCASSIDRARGQPQHFGDGTRLSIL.

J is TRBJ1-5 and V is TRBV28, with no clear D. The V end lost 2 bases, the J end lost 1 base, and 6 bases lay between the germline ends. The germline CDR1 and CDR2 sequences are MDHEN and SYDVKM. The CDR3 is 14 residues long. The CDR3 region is CASSLTQSNQPQHF. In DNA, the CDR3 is TGTGCCAGCAGTTTAACACAAAGCAATCAGCCCCAGCATTTT.

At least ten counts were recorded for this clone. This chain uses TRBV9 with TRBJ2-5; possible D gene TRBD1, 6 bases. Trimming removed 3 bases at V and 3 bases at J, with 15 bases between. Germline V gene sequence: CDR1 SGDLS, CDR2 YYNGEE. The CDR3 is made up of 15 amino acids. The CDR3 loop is CASSARQGQKETQYF. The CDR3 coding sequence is TGTGCCAGCAGCGCCCGTCAGGGACAAAAAGAGACCCAGTACTTC.

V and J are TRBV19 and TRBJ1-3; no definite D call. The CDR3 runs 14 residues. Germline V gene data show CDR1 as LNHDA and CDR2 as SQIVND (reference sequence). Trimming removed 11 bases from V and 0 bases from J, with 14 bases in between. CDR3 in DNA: TGTGCCTCTGGGTACGAGGCCTCTGGAAACACCATATATTTT. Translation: CASGYEASGNTIYF.

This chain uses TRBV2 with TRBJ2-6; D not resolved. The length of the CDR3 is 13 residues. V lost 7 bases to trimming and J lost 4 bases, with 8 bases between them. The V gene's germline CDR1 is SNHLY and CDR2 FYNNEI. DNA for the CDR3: TGTGCCAGCACGCCTACGGGGGCCAACGTCCTGACTTTC. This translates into CASTPTGANVLTF.

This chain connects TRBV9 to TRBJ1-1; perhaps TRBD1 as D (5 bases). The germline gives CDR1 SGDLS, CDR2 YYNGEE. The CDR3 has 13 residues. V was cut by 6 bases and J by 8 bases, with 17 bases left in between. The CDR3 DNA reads TGTGCCAGCACAGCCCCTAGACAGAGAGAAGCTTTCTTT. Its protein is CASTAPRQREAFF.

CDR3 in amino acids: CASSIISGGVEIYGYTF. CDR3 sequence (DNA): TGTGCCAGTAGTATAATAAGCGGAGGGGTCGAAATCTATGGCTACACCTTC. The rearrangement uses TRBV19 and TRBJ1-2; D possibly corresponds to TRBD1 (5 bases). The germline V and J ends were trimmed by 2 bases and 4 bases, with 20 bases remaining between them. The CDR3 sequence is 17 residues long. CDR1 and CDR2 from the germline V gene are LNHDA and SQIVND (reference sequence).

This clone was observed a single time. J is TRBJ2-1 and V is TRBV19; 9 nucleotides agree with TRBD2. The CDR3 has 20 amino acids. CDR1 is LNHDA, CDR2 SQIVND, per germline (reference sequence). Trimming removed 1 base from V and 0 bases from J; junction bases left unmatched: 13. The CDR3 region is CASSIVWREGLPSSYNEQFF. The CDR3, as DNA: TGTGCCAGTAGTATAGTTTGGCGGGAGGGGCTGCCGAGCTCCTACAATGAGCAGTTCTTC. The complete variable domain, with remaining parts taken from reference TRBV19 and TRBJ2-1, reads DGGITQSPKYLFRKEGQNVTLSCEQNLNHDAMYWYRQDPGQGLRLIYYSQIVNDFQKGDIAEGYSVSREKKESFPLTVTSAQKNPTAFYLCASSIVWREGLPSSYNEQFFGPGTRLTVL.